Below are 6 T cell receptor beta chains sequenced from a single sample in a study of CD8+ T cells in alopecia areata. cDNA serving as the sequencing template came from extracted, reverse transcribed RNA. Produced via immunoSEQ multiplex PCR; TCRdb's table is partial and in-frame only. Of fewer than 200,000 clones in the sample, approximately 59% were seen once. Sequenced here: CD4+ T cells sorted from blood, sampled at week 0. Receptors were obtained from a human donor with alopecia areata.

The chain couples TRBV5-1 to TRBJ2-5, with 7 bases aligning to TRBD1. The germline CDR1 and CDR2 sequences are SGHRS and YFSETQ. The J segment lost 2 bases and the V segment lost 0 bases, leaving 13 bases of the junction unmatched. CDR3 size: 18 residues. DNA for the CDR3: TGCGCCAGCAGCTTGGCCCCTGAACAGGGGAATAGGCAAGAGACCCAGTACTTC. Encoded protein: CASSLAPEQGNRQETQYF. Complete variable domain (other parts from reference TRBV5-1 and TRBJ2-5): KAGVTQTPRYLIKTRGQQVTLSCSPISGHRSVSWYQQTPGQGLQFLFEYFSETQRNKGNFPGRFSGRQFSNSRSEMNVSTLELGDSALYLCASSLAPEQGNRQETQYFGPGTRLLVL.

The rearrangement uses TRBV4-1 and TRBJ2-2; TRBD2 aligns across 9 bases. The V and J ends lost 0 bases and 0 bases, in that order; junction bases with no gene match: 5. The CDR3 runs 18 residues. Germline lookup yields CDR1 MGHRA and CDR2 YSYEKL. The CDR3 nucleotides are TGCGCCAGCAGCCAAGACGGCGGGGGGGCCGCGAACACCGGGGAGCTGTTTTTT. Its protein product is CASSQDGGGAANTGELFF.

The chain employs TRBV7-2 and TRBJ2-7; 10 positions match TRBD1. Unmatched junction bases numbered 8, after V lost 5 bases and J lost 1 base. Per the germline V gene, CDR1 is SGHTA and CDR2 is FQGNSA. The CDR3 is 16 residues long. For the CDR3, the DNA is TGTGCCAGCAGCCCTCCTCCGGGACAGGGGTCCTACGAGCAGTACTTC. Its translation: CASSPPPGQGSYEQYF.

The V and J genes are TRBV5-1 and TRBJ2-1, with D possibly called TRBD1 or TRBD2 (6 bases each). Germline V lookup: CDR1 SGHRS, CDR2 YFSETQ. V was cut by 4 bases and J by 7 bases, with 21 bases left in between. This CDR3 is 16 amino acids long. The DNA for the CDR3 is TGCGCCAGCAGCCCCTACGTTACGGGGGCCGGGAATGAGCAGTTCTTC. Its translation is CASSPYVTGAGNEQFF.

The CDR3 coding sequence is TGCAGCGTTGAAGGGCAGTTCCACACTGAAGCTTTCTTT. Translated, it gives CSVEGQFHTEAFF. The gene calls are TRBV29-1 and TRBJ1-1; D gene uncertain. Trimming removed 1 base from V and 3 bases from J, with 9 bases in between. This CDR3 comprises 13 residues. Germline CDR1 reads SQVTM; CDR2 reads ANQGSEA.

This chain joins TRBV5-6 and TRBJ2-5, with D unclear. V was clipped by 1 base and J by 1 base, with 8 bases between them. The germline V gene encodes CDR1 SGHDT and CDR2 YYEEEE. The CDR3 sequence is 14 residues long. CDR3 residues: CASSLSLIQETQYF. For the CDR3, the DNA is TGTGCCAGCAGCTTGTCTCTTATCCAAGAGACCCAGTACTTC.